Listed here are 19 T cell receptor beta chains from one sample, sequenced in a study of blood T cell repertoires in COVID-19. Clones were read by immunoSEQ multiplex PCR, and TCRdb kept only the in-frame ones, dropping some. The data hold more than 200,000 clones, with more than 85% observed a single time. Specimen: peripheral blood. The receptors shown here come from a man aged 35 to 55 with acute or convalescent COVID-19.

Concerning this clone itself: A junction boundary mismatches the germline segment, possibly from a read error. The chain combines TRBV30 with TRBJ2-7; a possible D gene is TRBD2 (5 bases). Looked up from germline, CDR1 is GTSNPN and CDR2 is SVGIG (reference sequence). The CDR3 has 13 amino acids. The CDR3 here is CAWSVTVLRERHF. The CDR3 DNA follows: TGTGCCTGGAGTGTTACGGTATTAAGGGAGCGGCACTTC.

The V gene is TRBV30, the J gene TRBJ2-3, with 10 bases fitting TRBD1. CDR1 and CDR2 from the germline V gene are GTSNPN and SVGIG (reference sequence). The CDR3 contains 15 residues. Trimming removed 5 bases from V and 0 bases from J; junction bases left unmatched: 5. The chain's CDR3 is CAWGGTGASTDTQYF. CDR3 in DNA: TGTGCCTGGGGGGGGACAGGGGCTAGCACAGATACGCAGTATTTT.

The chain uses TRBV4-1 and TRBJ2-7; weak D call: TRBD1 (6 bases). V was pared by 0 bases and J by 0 bases, with 18 bases between. Germline V gene data show CDR1 as MGHRA and CDR2 as YSYEKL. This CDR3 is 18 amino acids long. The CDR3 nucleotides read TGCGCCAGCAGCCAAGATCCTGAAGCCGGGACATCCTCCTACGAGCAGTACTTC. It codes for CASSQDPEAGTSSYEQYF.

The chain recombines TRBV2 with TRBJ1-6; unclear D gene. Germline CDR1 reads SNHLY; CDR2 reads FYNNEI. V was pared by 2 bases and J by 10 bases, with 9 bases between. CDR3 length equals 13 residues. Here the CDR3 DNA reads TGTGCCAGCAGTGAACAGTTCTTGTCACCCCTCCACTTT. This sequence encodes CASSEQFLSPLHF.

The chain joins TRBV18 to TRBJ1-3; unclear D gene. The germline gives CDR1 KGHSH, CDR2 LQKENI. There are 15 residues in the CDR3. Trimming shortened V by 4 bases and J by 0 bases, and 10 bases separated the two germline ends. CDR3 protein: CASSREPSSGNTIYF. The CDR3 region has the DNA TGTGCCAGCTCACGTGAACCGAGCTCTGGAAACACCATATATTTT.

The V gene is TRBV12-3 or TRBV12-4, the J gene TRBJ2-7, with D tentatively TRBD1 (7 bases). The CDR3 is 13 residues long. The V end was cut by 6 bases, the J end by 7 bases, with 16 bases between. CDR3 coding DNA: TGTGCCAGCAGCCCAGGGGGGTTAGGGGAGCAGTACTTC. This encodes CASSPGGLGEQYF.

The rearrangement joins TRBV7-9 to TRBJ1-2, with D maybe TRBD1 (6 bases). This CDR3 is built from 15 residues. Per the germline V gene, CDR1 is SEHNR and CDR2 is FQNEAQ (reference sequence). V was clipped by 5 bases and J by 8 bases, with 21 bases between them. CDR3 bases: TGTGCCAGCAGCCCCGGGCCACAGGGAAGAAGGGGCTACACCTTC. The encoded protein is CASSPGPQGRRGYTF.

The rearrangement joins TRBV6-5 to TRBJ2-5; 7 bases match TRBD1. J gave up 1 base and V 4 bases, and 3 bases lay outside the gene matches. This CDR3 contains 14 residues. The germline V gene has CDR1 MNHEY and CDR2 SVGAGI. The CDR3 coding sequence is TGTGCCAGCAGTTCACAGGGGCCCCAAGAGACCCAGTACTTC. Translation gives CASSSQGPQETQYF.

The V and J genes are TRBV12-3 or TRBV12-4 and TRBJ2-2; D remains ambiguous. Trimming left V 6 bases short and J 3 bases short, with 8 bases between. The CDR3 is made up of 13 amino acids. The CDR3 DNA reads TGTGCCAGCAGGAACACCTACACCGGGGAGCTGTTTTTT. It specifies CASRNTYTGELFF.

V gene TRBV7-9 combines with J gene TRBJ1-1, with 7 bases lining up with TRBD1. This CDR3 region has 11 residues. Germline-derived CDR1 and CDR2 are SEHNR and FQNEAQ (reference sequence). Trimming removed 2 bases from V and 12 bases from J; junction bases left unmatched: 3. CDR3 residues: CASSLTGVTFF. For the CDR3, the DNA is TGTGCCAGCAGCTTAACAGGGGTGACTTTCTTT.

V usage is TRBV5-6 and J usage is TRBJ1-2; TRBD1 matches 9 bases. Germline V gene sequence: CDR1 SGHDT, CDR2 YYEEEE. CDR3 size: 13 residues. Trimming at V came to 1 base and at J to 8 bases, leaving 3 bases not matched to a gene. The CDR3 here is CASSLRTGVGYTF. DNA of the CDR3: TGTGCCAGCAGCTTGAGGACAGGGGTCGGCTACACCTTC.

This chain connects TRBV3-1 (or the pseudogene TRBV3-2) to TRBJ2-3; tentative D call: TRBD2 (6 bases). Per the germline V gene, CDR1 is LGHDT and CDR2 is YNNKEL (reference sequence). The CDR3 runs to 18 residues. V was trimmed by 0 bases and J by 4 bases, leaving 20 bases between them. CDR3 in amino acids: CASSQDLSGQGGADTQYF. CDR3 nucleotides: TGTGCCAGCAGCCAAGATCTCTCTGGGCAGGGAGGCGCAGATACGCAGTATTTT.

The chain employs TRBV9 and TRBJ2-7, with D perhaps matching TRBD1 (5 bases). Germline assignment: CDR1 SGDLS and CDR2 YYNGEE. The V end lost 0 bases, the J end lost 2 bases, and 12 bases lay between the germline ends. This CDR3 is 15 amino acids long. The CDR3 bases are TGTGCCAGCAGCGTAGTGGCGCCAGGGACCTACGAGCAGTACTTC. Its translation: CASSVVAPGTYEQYF.

This rearrangement joins TRBV3-1 (or the pseudogene TRBV3-2) to TRBJ1-1; unclear D gene. CDR1 and CDR2 from the germline V gene are LGHDT and YNNKEL (reference sequence). The V gene lost 4 bases and the J gene lost 11 bases, with 17 bases spanning the gap. This CDR3 comprises 13 residues. CDR3 coding DNA: TGTGCCAGCAGCCTTAACGGGGAGGTCCACGCTTTCTTT. Translation: CASSLNGEVHAFF.

CDR3 amino acids: CASSLAGADTQYF. In DNA form, the CDR3 reads TGTGCCAGCAGCTTGGCCGGTGCCGATACGCAGTATTTT. V usage is TRBV5-4 and J usage is TRBJ2-3; D gene unclear. The germline CDR1 and CDR2 sequences are SGHNT and YYREEE (reference sequence). The ends were cut back, 0 bases at V and 6 bases at J, with 8 bases in the middle. CDR3 length: 13 residues.

The rearrangement uses TRBV28 and TRBJ2-1; D might be TRBD1 (5 bases). V was clipped by 3 bases and J by 0 bases, with 15 bases between them. This CDR3 spans 17 amino acids. Germline V gene lookup returns CDR1 MDHEN and CDR2 SYDVKM. CDR3 sequence reads: CASSLNSGASSYNEQFF. The CDR3, as DNA: TGTGCCAGCAGTTTGAATAGTGGGGCCAGCTCCTACAATGAGCAGTTCTTC.

The chain carries TRBV7-3 and TRBJ1-1, with D maybe TRBD1 (6 bases). Germline V CDR1 and CDR2: SGHTA, FQGTGA. V was shortened by 0 bases and J by 3 bases, with 11 bases between the two germline ends. The CDR3 has 15 amino acids. This CDR3 is CASSLTGAFDTEAFF. In nucleotides, the CDR3 is TGTGCCAGCAGCTTAACGGGGGCATTCGACACTGAAGCTTTCTTT.

This sequence joins TRBV28 and TRBJ1-2; D possibly corresponds to TRBD1 (6 bases). The CDR3 is 14 amino acids. Germline V lookup: CDR1 MDHEN, CDR2 SYDVKM. The V gene lost 5 bases and the J gene lost 8 bases, with 18 bases spanning the gap. CDR3 DNA sequence: TGTGCCAGCAGTGGCGGGGGCTTACGTGTAGGCTACACCTTC. Its translation is CASSGGGLRVGYTF.

The CDR3 bases are TGTGCCAGCAGTGAAACATTTACAGGGAACACTGAAGCTTTCTTT. It encodes CASSETFTGNTEAFF. V is TRBV6-4 and J is TRBJ1-1; D is possibly TRBD1 (5 bases). Trimming took off 3 bases at V and 1 base at J, with 12 bases between the two ends. Per germline, CDR1 MRHNA and CDR2 SNTAGT. This CDR3 region has 15 residues.